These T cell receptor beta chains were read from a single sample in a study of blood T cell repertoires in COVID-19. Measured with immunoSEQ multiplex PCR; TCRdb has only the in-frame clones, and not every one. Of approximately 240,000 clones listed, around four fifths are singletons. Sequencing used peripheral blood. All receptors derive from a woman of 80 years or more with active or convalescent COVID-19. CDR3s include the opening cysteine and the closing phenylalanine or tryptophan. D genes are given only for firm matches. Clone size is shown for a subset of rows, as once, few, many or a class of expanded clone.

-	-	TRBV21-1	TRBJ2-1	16	TGTGCCAGCAGCATCCCGGGACTAGCGGAACACAATGAGCAGTTCTTC	CASSIPGLAEHNEQFF
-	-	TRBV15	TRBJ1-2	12	TGTGCCACCAGCCTACAGAACTATGGCTACACCTTC	CATSLQNYGYTF
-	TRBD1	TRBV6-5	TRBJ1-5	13	TGTGCCAGCTCCACAGGGGGGGGTCAGCCCCAGCATTTT	CASSTGGGQPQHF
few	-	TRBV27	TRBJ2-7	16	TGTGCCAGCAGTTTATCGAGGGGGACACCTAACTACGAGCAGTACTTC	CASSLSRGTPNYEQYF
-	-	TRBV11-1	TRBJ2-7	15	TGTGCCAGCGCTCCCACTGGCGGGAAAACCTACGAGCAGTACTTC	CASAPTGGKTYEQYF
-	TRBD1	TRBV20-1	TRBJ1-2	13	TGCAGTGCCAGTCGGGACAGGGAAGGTGGCTACACCTTC	CSASRDREGGYTF
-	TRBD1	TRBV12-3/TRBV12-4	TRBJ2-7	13	TGTGCCAGCAGCCCACAGACAGGGGACGAGCAGTACTTC	CASSPQTGDEQYF
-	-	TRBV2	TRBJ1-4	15	TGTGCCAGCAGGGGTTACAGGGTCGCTAATGAAAAACTGTTTTTT	CASRGYRVANEKLFF
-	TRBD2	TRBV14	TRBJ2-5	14	TGTGCCAGCAGCCTGCGGGGGGGTGATGAGACCCAGTACTTC	CASSLRGGDETQYF
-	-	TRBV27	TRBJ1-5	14	TGTGCCAGCAGTTTACGCTATAGCAATCAGCCCCAGCATTTT	CASSLRYSNQPQHF
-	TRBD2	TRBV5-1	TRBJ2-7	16	TGCGCCAGCAGCATCGGGACTAGCGGGATCCTTTACGAGCAGTACTTC	CASSIGTSGILYEQYF
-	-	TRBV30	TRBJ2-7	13	TGTGCCTCCATACAGGAGGGTGACTACGAGCAGTACTTC	CASIQEGDYEQYF
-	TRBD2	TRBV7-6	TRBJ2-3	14	TGTGCCAGCTCCGGACTAGCGGGAGCCGATACGCAGTATTTT	CASSGLAGADTQYF
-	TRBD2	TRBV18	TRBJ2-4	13	TGTGCCAGCTCACCGGCTAGCGGGGCTATTCAGTACTTC	CASSPASGAIQYF
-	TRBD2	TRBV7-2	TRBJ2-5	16	TGTGCCAGCAGCCCGGGAATAGCGGGATACCAAGAGACCCAGTACTTC	CASSPGIAGYQETQYF
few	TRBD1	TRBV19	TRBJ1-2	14	TGTGCCAGTAGTTACCGACAGGGTGGCGATGGCTACACCTTC	CASSYRQGGDGYTF
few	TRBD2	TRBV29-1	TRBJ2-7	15	TGCAGCGTTGAAGAATTAGCGGGAGGTGACTACGAGCAGTACTTC	CSVEELAGGDYEQYF
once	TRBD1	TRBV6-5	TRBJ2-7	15	TGTGCCAGCAGTCCAACAGGGGCCGGCTCCTACGAGCAGTACTTC	CASSPTGAGSYEQYF
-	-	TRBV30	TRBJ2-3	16	TGTGCCTGGAGTTCAACGGCCAGGGCAGGCACAGATACGCAGTATTTT	CAWSSTARAGTDTQYF
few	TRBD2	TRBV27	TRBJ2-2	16	TGTGCCAGCAGTTTAACTAGCGGGGGGCCCACCGGGGAGCTGTTTTTT	CASSLTSGGPTGELFF
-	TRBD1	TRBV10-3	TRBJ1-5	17	TGTGCCATCAGTGAGCCTCAGACAGGGGGCATCAATCAGCCCCAGCATTTT	CAISEPQTGGINQPQHF
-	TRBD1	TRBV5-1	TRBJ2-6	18	TGCGCCAGCAGCCTACAGGGGTCCCTAACCTCTGGGGCCAACGTCCTGACTTTC	CASSLQGSLTSGANVLTF
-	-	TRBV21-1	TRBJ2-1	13	TGTGCCAGCACCCTTGACAGGGGTGATGAGCAGTTCTTC	CASTLDRGDEQFF